The clone carrying this T cell receptor (beta chain) was observed a handful of times. This record belongs to a study of shared clonotypes between healthy human individuals. Assay: immunoSEQ multiplex PCR; the TCRdb copy retains only in-frame clones and omits some. The sample has approximately 99,000 clones, around 65% seen once. The germline V gene has CDR1 MGHRA and CDR2 YSYEKL. V gave up 1 base and J gave up 7 bases, with 11 bases separating them. This CDR3 comprises 13 residues. The sequence was obtained from a woman in her 30s in good health. What was sequenced was memory CD8+ T cells sorted from blood. Subset specified: CD45RO+ cells pooled with CCR7-negative TemRA cells. V is TRBV4-1 and J is TRBJ2-7; D is ambiguous. The DNA of the CDR3 is TGCGCCAGCAGCCAAGTTCCGGGCGGAGAGCAGTACTTC. Protein: CASSQVPGGEQYF.